Following are 8 T cell receptor beta chains from one sample sequenced in a study of cytomegalovirus exposure and HLA in healthy donors. Both 60 Vbeta primers and 13 Jbeta primers went into the PCR. Clones were sequenced by immunoSEQ multiplex PCR, and TCRdb holds only the in-frame ones, with some missing. The data contain 150,000 to 200,000 clones, about 62% of them seen just once; the ten biggest clones take up under 3%. Sequenced material: PBMCs. These receptors all come from a man in his forties or fifties in good health and CMV-seronegative.

The J gene is TRBJ2-3, the V gene TRBV7-3; a possible D gene is TRBD2 (5 bases). The CDR3 has 13 amino acids. Germline V gives CDR1 SGHTA, CDR2 FQGTGA. Trimming took 2 bases from V and 4 from J, leaving 7 bases between them. CDR3 in DNA: TGTGCCAGCAGCTTAGCGGGTTCAGATACGCAGTATTTT. Protein: CASSLAGSDTQYF.

The rearrangement joins TRBV6-5 to TRBJ2-2; D is undetermined. The germline V gene has CDR1 MNHEY and CDR2 SVGAGI. V was pared by 6 bases and J by 5 bases, with 7 bases between. This CDR3 is built from 12 residues. The CDR3 DNA reads TGTGCCAGCAGCCGAGAGACCGGGGAGCTGTTTTTT. Residues: CASSRETGELFF.

This clone has only a few counts. A junction end diverges from the germline sequence, so it may reflect a read error. The rearrangement links TRBV7-7 to TRBJ2-5; D tentatively fits TRBD1 or TRBD2 (6 bases each). Germline V lookup: CDR1 SSHAT, CDR2 FNYEAQ (reference sequence). The CDR3 loop spans 14 amino acids. The CDR3: CASSLAGDGEAQYF. In DNA form, the CDR3 reads TGTGCTAGCAGCTTAGCAGGGGACGGGGAGGCCCAGTACTTC.

This clone has a handful of counts. The gene calls are TRBV19 and TRBJ1-1, with 7 bases matching TRBD1. The CDR3 is 16 residues long. With 3 bases clipped from V and 1 base from J, the junction kept 8 bases outside the gene matches. From germline, CDR1 is LNHDA and CDR2 SQIVND (reference sequence). For the CDR3, the DNA is TGTGCCAGTAGTATGGTCCCGGGACAGACGAACACTGAAGCTTTCTTT. This sequence encodes CASSMVPGQTNTEAFF.

CDR3 in amino acids: CASSYNYGYTF. The CDR3 coding sequence is TGTGCCAGCAGCTATAACTATGGCTACACCTTC. The J gene is TRBJ1-2, the V gene TRBV2; no definite D call. Germline V gives CDR1 SNHLY, CDR2 FYNNEI. V was pared by 6 bases and J by 1 base, with 3 bases between. The CDR3 sequence is 11 residues long.

The chain joins TRBV5-6 to TRBJ2-1; 8 bases line up with TRBD1. The germline gives CDR1 SGHDT, CDR2 YYEEEE. The ends lost 4 bases at V and 2 bases at J; junction bases unmatched: 5. The CDR3 is made up of 15 amino acids. CDR3 DNA: TGTGCCAGCAGCCAAGGACAGGGAACCTACAATGAGCAGTTCTTC. Translating gives CASSQGQGTYNEQFF.

This clone has only a few counts. The J gene is TRBJ1-1, the V gene TRBV4-2; 10 bases line up with TRBD1. The CDR3 totals 19 residues. CDR1 and CDR2 (germline): LGHNA, YNFKEQ. Trimming at V came to 4 bases and at J to 0 bases, leaving 14 bases not matched to a gene. The CDR3 coding sequence is TGTGCCAGCAGCCTAAGAGGTCCAGGACAGGGGGTTCTGAACACTGAAGCTTTCTTT. Translation gives CASSLRGPGQGVLNTEAFF.

This chain links TRBV7-2 with TRBJ2-1; 8 nucleotides line up with TRBD2. Unmatched junction bases numbered 11, after V lost 4 bases and J lost 6 bases. The germline V gene encodes CDR1 SGHTA and CDR2 FQGNSA. There are 16 residues in the CDR3. In DNA form, the CDR3 reads TGTGCCAGCAGCTCGGGACTAGGTCGGGTCGGCAATGAGCAGTTCTTC. The encoded protein is CASSSGLGRVGNEQFF.